A selection of T cell receptor beta chains follows, all from one sample in a study of T cell changes during pregnancy in multiple sclerosis. Measured with immunoSEQ multiplex PCR; TCRdb has only the in-frame clones, and not every one. The sample lists 45,000 or so clones; roughly 90% were seen once. Source: CD8+ T cells from peripheral blood mononuclear cells, taken in the second trimester of pregnancy. The origin of the receptors is a female donor with multiple sclerosis, enrolled in a pregnancy study. Both conserved end residues are part of each CDR3. The order of the fields is clone size, J gene, D gene, V gene, CDR3 DNA, CDR3 protein. The D gene is left open where the match is weak. Clone size is not always given. Where it is, it says once, few, many or a class for expanded clones.

. TRBJ2-1 . TRBV2 TGTGCCAGCAGGGTGACCGGGGAGCAGTTCTTC CASRVTGEQFF
. TRBJ2-3 TRBD2 TRBV4-1 TGCGCCAGCAGCCAGCCGGGAGGGGGACTAGCGGGAGATACGCAGTATTTT CASSQPGGGLAGDTQYF
once TRBJ2-4 TRBD1 TRBV2 TGTGCCAGCAGGGGGACAGGGACGATAAACATTCAGTACTTC CASRGTGTINIQYF
. TRBJ1-1 . TRBV21-1 TGTGCCAGCTCCAAAGCTTTCTTT CASSKAFF
. TRBJ2-1 TRBD2 TRBV4-3 TGCGCCAGCAGTTGGACTAGCGTCGGTGAGCAGTTCTTC CASSWTSVGEQFF
. TRBJ2-7 TRBD2 TRBV27 TGTGCCAGCAGTTCCCAGGGACTAGCGGGCGAGCAGTACTTC CASSSQGLAGEQYF
. TRBJ1-2 . TRBV19 TGTGCCAGTGGGAAGGGCAGGGGCAACTATGGCTACACCTTC CASGKGRGNYGYTF
. TRBJ1-6 . TRBV27 TGTGCCAGCAGACGAGACAGCTATAATTCACCCCTCCACTTT CASRRDSYNSPLHF
. TRBJ2-2 . TRBV27 TGTGCCAGCAGTTTGAGACAGTTCGGGGAGCTGTTTTTT CASSLRQFGELFF
once TRBJ2-1 . TRBV9 TGTGCCAGCAGCGTAACCGGTTTGGCGGACAATGAGCAGTTCTTC CASSVTGLADNEQFF
. TRBJ2-7 TRBD1 TRBV30 TGTGCCTGGGTAGACAGGGGCCGAACCTACGAGCAGTACTTC CAWVDRGRTYEQYF
. TRBJ2-1 TRBD1 TRBV6-5 TGTGCCAGCCACATGGGACAGGGGGCTGATGAGCAGTTCTTC CASHMGQGADEQFF
. TRBJ1-4 . TRBV4-3 TGCGCCAGCAGCCAAGATCCGGGATTCGCTAATGAAAAACTGTTTTTT CASSQDPGFANEKLFF
. TRBJ2-3 TRBD2 TRBV2 TGTGCCAGCAGGGCTAGCGGGGTCGTGAGCACAGATACGCAGTATTTT CASRASGVVSTDTQYF
. TRBJ2-3 . TRBV9 TGTGCCAGCAGCGGATGGGCTGGGGGCGACCGCACAGATACGCAGTATTTT CASSGWAGGDRTDTQYF
. TRBJ2-3 . TRBV7-9 TGTGCCAGCAGCCCCCCCGGGAGCACAGATACGCAGTATTTT CASSPPGSTDTQYF
. TRBJ2-7 TRBD1 TRBV5-4 TGTGCCAGCAGCTTGACAGGGGAGAGAGGCGAGCAGTACTTC CASSLTGERGEQYF
. TRBJ2-7 TRBD1 TRBV29-1 TGCAGCGTTGAAGCGGGGACAGTCTCCTACGAGCAGTACTTC CSVEAGTVSYEQYF
. TRBJ1-5 . TRBV19 TGTGCCAGTAGTACGGTCGGTACCTTAAGTCAGCCCCAGCATTTT CASSTVGTLSQPQHF
. TRBJ1-1 . TRBV4-2 TGTGCCAGCAGCCAAGGTGTCACCGTAGCTGAAGCTTTCTTT CASSQGVTVAEAFF
. TRBJ2-3 TRBD2 TRBV6-5 TGTGCCAGCAGTTATCGGACTAGCGGGGGTGATACGCAGTATTTT CASSYRTSGGDTQYF
. TRBJ2-1 TRBD2 TRBV4-3 TGCGCCAGCAGCCAAGGATTCACTAGCGGATACAATGAGCAGTTCTTC CASSQGFTSGYNEQFF
. TRBJ2-7 . TRBV11-3 TGTGCCAGCAGCTCCGGACGGGAACCCTACGAGCAGTACTTC CASSSGREPYEQYF
. TRBJ1-4 . TRBV19 TGTGCCAGTAGTACAGGGGTGGATGAAAAACTGTTTTTT CASSTGVDEKLFF
. TRBJ2-5 TRBD1 TRBV7-3 TGTGCCAGCAGCTCGACAGGGGATTCGGAGACCCAGTACTTC CASSSTGDSETQYF
. TRBJ1-1 . TRBV6-5 TGTGCCAGCAGTTACGAGGCAGTTCCCCAAAACACTGAAGCTTTCTTT CASSYEAVPQNTEAFF
medium-sized TRBJ2-3 TRBD2 TRBV6-4 TGTGCCAGCAGTGACTCAGCGACTAGCGGGGGGTCAAGCACAGATACGCAGTATTTT CASSDSATSGGSSTDTQYF
. TRBJ1-3 . TRBV7-9 TGTGCCAGCAGCCCCCCGGGTGGGGGCCTCTCTGGAAACACCATATATTTT CASSPPGGGLSGNTIYF
. TRBJ1-2 . TRBV9 TGTGCCAGCAGCCCTCCACCCGGTGGCTACACCTTC CASSPPPGGYTF
. TRBJ1-2 TRBD1 TRBV9 TGTGCCAGCAGCGTGGGGACAGGGGTTAACTATGGCTACACCTTC CASSVGTGVNYGYTF
. TRBJ1-2 . TRBV9 TGTGCCAGCAGCGGAATTATGGGCCTATATGGCTACACCTTC CASSGIMGLYGYTF
. TRBJ2-2 . TRBV4-3 TGCGCCAGCAGCCAAGTTCGGGCGGGGGCGGACACCGGGGAGCTGTTTTTT CASSQVRAGADTGELFF
. TRBJ2-1 . TRBV9 TGTGCCAGCAGCGTAGGGGGTAGCGGCTACAATGAGCAGTTCTTC CASSVGGSGYNEQFF
once TRBJ1-1 . TRBV5-8 TGTGCCAGCAGCACTACCGGGGGGGTGGACACTGAAGCTTTCTTT CASSTTGGVDTEAFF
. TRBJ1-5 . TRBV29-1 TGCAGCGTTCAAGGGGAGAGGAAAAATCAGCCCCAGCATTTT CSVQGERKNQPQHF
few TRBJ2-1 TRBD2 TRBV7-3 TGTGCCAGCAGCTTTTGGGGGACTAGCGGGGGCGGGTCCTACAATGAGCAGTTCTTC CASSFWGTSGGGSYNEQFF